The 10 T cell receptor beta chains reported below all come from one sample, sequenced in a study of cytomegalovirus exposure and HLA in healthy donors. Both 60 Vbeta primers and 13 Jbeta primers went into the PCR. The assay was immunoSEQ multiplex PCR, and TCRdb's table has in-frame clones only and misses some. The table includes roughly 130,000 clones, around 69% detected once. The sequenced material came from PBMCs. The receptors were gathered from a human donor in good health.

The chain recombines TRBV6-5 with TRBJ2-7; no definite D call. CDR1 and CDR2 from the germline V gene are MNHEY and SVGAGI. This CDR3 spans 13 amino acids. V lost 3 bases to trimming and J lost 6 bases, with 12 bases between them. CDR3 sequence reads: CASSYPPPSEQYF. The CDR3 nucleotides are TGTGCCAGCAGTTATCCCCCACCGAGCGAGCAGTACTTC.

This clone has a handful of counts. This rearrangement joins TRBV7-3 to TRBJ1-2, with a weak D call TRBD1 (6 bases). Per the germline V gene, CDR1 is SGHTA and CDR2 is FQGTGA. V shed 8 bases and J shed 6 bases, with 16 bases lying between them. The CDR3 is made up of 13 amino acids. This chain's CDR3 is CASGRGGRDGYTF. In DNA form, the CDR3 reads TGTGCCAGCGGGAGGGGGGGGCGTGATGGCTACACCTTC.

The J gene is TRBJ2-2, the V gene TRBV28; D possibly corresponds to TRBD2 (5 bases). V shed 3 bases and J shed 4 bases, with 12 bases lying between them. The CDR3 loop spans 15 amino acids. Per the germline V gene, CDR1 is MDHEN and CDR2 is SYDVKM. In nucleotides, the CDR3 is TGTGCCAGCAGTTTTTCGGCGGGTGGCACCGGGGAGCTGTTTTTT. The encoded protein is CASSFSAGGTGELFF.

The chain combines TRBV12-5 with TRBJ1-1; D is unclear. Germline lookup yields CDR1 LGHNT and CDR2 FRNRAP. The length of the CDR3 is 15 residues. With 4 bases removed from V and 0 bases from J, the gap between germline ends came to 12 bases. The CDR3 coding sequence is TGTGCTAGTGGTTCCGGGTCCCCCATGAACACTGAAGCTTTCTTT. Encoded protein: CASGSGSPMNTEAFF. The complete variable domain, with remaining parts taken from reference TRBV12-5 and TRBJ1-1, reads DARVTQTPRHKVTEMGQEVTMRCQPILGHNTVFWYRQTMMQGLELLAYFRNRAPLDDSGMPKDRFSAEMPDATLATLKIQPSEPRDSAVYFCASGSGSPMNTEAFFGQGTRLTVV.

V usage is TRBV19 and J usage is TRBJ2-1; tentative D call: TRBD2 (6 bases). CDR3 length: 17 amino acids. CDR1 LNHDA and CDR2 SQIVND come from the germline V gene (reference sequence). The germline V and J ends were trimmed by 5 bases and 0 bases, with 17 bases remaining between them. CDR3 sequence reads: CASSQRGTASSYNEQFF. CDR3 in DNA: TGTGCCAGTAGTCAACGCGGGACGGCGAGCTCCTACAATGAGCAGTTCTTC.

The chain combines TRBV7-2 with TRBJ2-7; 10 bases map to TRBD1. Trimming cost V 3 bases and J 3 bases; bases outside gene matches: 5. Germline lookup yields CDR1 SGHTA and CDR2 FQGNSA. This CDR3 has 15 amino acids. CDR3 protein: CASSFDRGPGYEQYF. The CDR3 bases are TGTGCCAGCAGCTTCGACAGGGGGCCGGGCTACGAGCAGTACTTC. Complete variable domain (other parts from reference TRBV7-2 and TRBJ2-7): GAGVSQSPSNKVTEKGKDVELRCDPISGHTALYWYRQSLGQGLEFLIYFQGNSAPDKSGLPSDRFSAERTGGSVSTLTIQRTQQEDSAVYLCASSFDRGPGYEQYFGPGTRLTVT.

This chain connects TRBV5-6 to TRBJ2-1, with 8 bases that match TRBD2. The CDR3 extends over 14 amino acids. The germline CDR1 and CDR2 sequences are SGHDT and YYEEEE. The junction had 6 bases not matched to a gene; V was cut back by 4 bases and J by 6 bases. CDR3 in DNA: TGTGCCAGCAGCCCCTTCGGGGGGGCCAATGAGCAGTTCTTC. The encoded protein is CASSPFGGANEQFF.

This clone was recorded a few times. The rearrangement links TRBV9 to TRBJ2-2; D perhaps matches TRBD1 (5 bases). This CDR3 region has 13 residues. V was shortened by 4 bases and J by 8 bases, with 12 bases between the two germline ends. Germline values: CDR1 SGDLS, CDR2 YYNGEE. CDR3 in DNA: TGTGCCAGCAGCCCCGCAGGGTTTGGGGAGCTGTTTTTT. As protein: CASSPAGFGELFF.

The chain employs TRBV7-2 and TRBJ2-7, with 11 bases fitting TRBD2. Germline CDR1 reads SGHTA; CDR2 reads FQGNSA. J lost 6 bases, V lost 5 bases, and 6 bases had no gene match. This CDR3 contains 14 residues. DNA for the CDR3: TGTGCCAGCAGCCCTAAACTAGCGGGGGTCGAGCAGTACTTC. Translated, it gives CASSPKLAGVEQYF.

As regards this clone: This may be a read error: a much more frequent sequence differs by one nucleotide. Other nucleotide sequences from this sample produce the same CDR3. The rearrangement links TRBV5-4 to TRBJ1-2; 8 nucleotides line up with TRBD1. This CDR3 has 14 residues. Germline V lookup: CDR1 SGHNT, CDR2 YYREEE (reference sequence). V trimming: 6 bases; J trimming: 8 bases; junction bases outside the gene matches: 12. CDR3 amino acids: CASNGQGQGLGYTF. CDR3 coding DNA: TGTGCCAGCAACGGACAGGGCCAAGGACTAGGCTACACCTTC.